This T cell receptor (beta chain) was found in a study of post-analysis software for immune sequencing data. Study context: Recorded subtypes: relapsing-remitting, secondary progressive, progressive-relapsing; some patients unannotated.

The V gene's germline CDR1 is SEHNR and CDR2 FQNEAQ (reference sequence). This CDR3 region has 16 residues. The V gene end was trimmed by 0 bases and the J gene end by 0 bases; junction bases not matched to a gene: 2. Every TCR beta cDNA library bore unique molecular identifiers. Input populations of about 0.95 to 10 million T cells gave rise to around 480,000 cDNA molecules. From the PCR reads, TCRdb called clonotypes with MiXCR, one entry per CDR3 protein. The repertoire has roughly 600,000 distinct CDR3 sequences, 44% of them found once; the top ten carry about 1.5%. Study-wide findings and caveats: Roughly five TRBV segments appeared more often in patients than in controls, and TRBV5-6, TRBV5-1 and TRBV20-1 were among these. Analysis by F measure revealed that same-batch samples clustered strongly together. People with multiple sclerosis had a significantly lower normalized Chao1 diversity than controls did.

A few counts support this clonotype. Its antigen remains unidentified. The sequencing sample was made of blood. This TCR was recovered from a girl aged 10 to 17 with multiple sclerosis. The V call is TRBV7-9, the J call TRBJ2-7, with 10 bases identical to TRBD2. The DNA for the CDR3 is TGTGCCAGCAGCTTAGCTAGACTAGCGGGCTCCTACGAGCAGTACTTC. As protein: CASSLARLAGSYEQYF.